This T cell receptor beta chain was found in a study of CD8 T cells in ankylosing spondylitis. Overall study findings and caveats: Disease-linked clones bore a CD8+ phenotype, appearing relatively rarely in peripheral blood. Prior literature has documented some motif variants in synovial fluid and blood from reactive arthritis. Reportedly, significant enrichment of disease-linked clones occurred in matched ankylosing spondylitis synovial fluid. A TCR beta motif made of about eight highly homologous variants seemed typical of ankylosing spondylitis blood.

From germline, CDR1 is LGHDT and CDR2 YNNKEL (reference sequence). This CDR3 is built from 15 residues. The V end was cut by 4 bases, the J end by 7 bases, with 16 bases between. Quantitative 5'-RACE with molecular barcodes generated TCR beta libraries. Each CDR3 protein is one row after TCRdb ran MiXCR on the 5' RACE reads. The profile shows roughly 670,000 distinct CDR3 sequences, 19% of them singletons. Concerning this clonotype: Its specificity is unknown.

Specimen: blood, either unsorted or a sorted T cell fraction (not recorded which). This TCR came from a male donor with ankylosing spondylitis. This chain links TRBV3-1 with TRBJ2-2; D could derive from TRBD1 or TRBD2 (7 bases each). The CDR3 bases are TGTGCCAGCAGCCCGCCGACAGGGAGGGACGGGGAGCTGTTTTTT. It translates to CASSPPTGRDGELFF.